This T cell receptor beta chain was observed in a study of CXCR3-negative and CXCR3-positive naive CD8 T cells. Study-level information: Sequencing yielded some 150 million TRB reads, roughly 1.5 +/- 0.3 million per library.

5' RACE with UMI labels generated the TRB cDNA libraries. From the 5' RACE reads, TCRdb lists one entry per CDR3 protein and no DNA. Its table records tens of thousands of distinct CDR3 sequences. Each CD8+ T cell subset was flow-sorted in triplicate. Every sort contained 250,000 to 350,000 cells. The V gene's germline CDR1 is LNHNV and CDR2 YYDKDF (reference sequence). The CDR3 consists of 16 residues. The TCR comes from a human donor in good health. Some clones in this sample may be carry-over from other donors' samples. Sequencing was performed on memory CD8+ T cells from blood. The chain is built from TRBV15 and TRBJ2-1; TCRdb indicates TRBD1, and absent DNA this call remains unverified. CDR3 region: CATSSRIQGFDNEQFF.